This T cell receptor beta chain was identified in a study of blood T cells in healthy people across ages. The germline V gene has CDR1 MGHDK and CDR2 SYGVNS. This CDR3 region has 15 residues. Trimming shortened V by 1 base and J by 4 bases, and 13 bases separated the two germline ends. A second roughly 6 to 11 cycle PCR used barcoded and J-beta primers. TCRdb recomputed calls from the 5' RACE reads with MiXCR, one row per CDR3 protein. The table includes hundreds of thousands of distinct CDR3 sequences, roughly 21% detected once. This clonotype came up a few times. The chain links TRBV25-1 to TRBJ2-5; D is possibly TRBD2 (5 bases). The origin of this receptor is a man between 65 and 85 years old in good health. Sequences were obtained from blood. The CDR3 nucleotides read TGTGCCAGCAGTGAATTTGGGAGAAGAGGAGAGACCCAGTACTTC. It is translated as CASSEFGRRGETQYF.